These 14 T cell receptor beta chains were sequenced from one sample in a study of T cell responses to AZD1222 COVID-19 vaccine. Libraries were prepared by immunoSEQ multiplex PCR; TCRdb keeps only in-frame clonotypes and omits some of them. The table shows over 150,000 clones, with around 89% occurring only once. The sequencing used peripheral blood, collected 28 days after the second AZD1222 dose. The receptors originated from an adult who received the AZD1222 COVID-19 vaccine.

The gene calls are TRBV20-1 and TRBJ2-7; D not certain. V dropped 6 bases and J dropped 4 bases, with 10 bases sitting between them. In germline, CDR1 is DFQATT, CDR2 SNEGSKA (reference sequence). The CDR3 spans 11 residues. The CDR3 nucleotides read TGCAGTGCAGTCCAACAATACGAGCAGTACTTC. Translation gives CSAVQQYEQYF.

J is TRBJ1-4 and V is TRBV6-1, with 7 bases identical to TRBD1. There are 14 residues in the CDR3. Per germline, CDR1 MNHNS and CDR2 SASEGT. V shed 2 bases and J 8 bases; nucleotides not matched to a gene: 5. This CDR3 is CASSEFTGEEKLFF. The DNA for the CDR3 is TGTGCCAGCAGTGAATTCACAGGGGAAGAAAAACTGTTTTTT.

The chain uses TRBV7-2 and TRBJ2-2; TRBD2 is a possible D gene (5 bases). Germline V lookup: CDR1 SGHTA, CDR2 FQGNSA. The CDR3 length is 14 residues. Trimming removed 6 bases from V and 0 bases from J, with 8 bases in between. The CDR3 nucleotides read TGTGCCAGCAGGCGACTAACGAACACCGGGGAGCTGTTTTTT. Its protein is CASRRLTNTGELFF.

V is TRBV27 and J is TRBJ1-5, with unresolved D. Germline CDR1 is MNHEY and CDR2 is SMNVEV (reference sequence). Trimming left V 4 bases short and J 3 bases short, with 10 bases between. The CDR3 is made up of 14 amino acids. The CDR3 spells CASSSHSSNQPQHF. The DNA of the CDR3 is TGTGCCAGCAGTTCCCACTCATCCAATCAGCCCCAGCATTTT.

The chain recombines TRBV11-1 with TRBJ2-7; D is unclear. V was clipped by 6 bases and J by 2 bases, with 11 bases between them. There are 13 residues in the CDR3. Germline assignment: CDR1 SGHAT and CDR2 FQDESV (reference sequence). The CDR3 spells CASRKEVTYEQYF. CDR3 nucleotides: TGTGCCAGCAGGAAGGAAGTGACCTACGAGCAGTACTTC.

This clone was recorded once. The chain carries TRBV5-4 and TRBJ2-7; the D gene is possibly TRBD2 (5 bases). V was pared by 7 bases and J by 5 bases, with 19 bases between. The CDR3 covers 14 residues. The germline V gene has CDR1 SGHNT and CDR2 YYREEE (reference sequence). The CDR3 region is CASGSRTQGNEQYF. CDR3 bases: TGTGCCAGCGGGAGTCGGACCCAAGGGAACGAGCAGTACTTC.

The rearrangement uses TRBV9 and TRBJ2-2; D possibly corresponds to TRBD1 (5 bases). Trimming left V 0 bases short and J 6 bases short, with 15 bases between. There are 16 residues in the CDR3. CDR1 SGDLS and CDR2 YYNGEE come from the germline V gene. CDR3 region: CASSVAGAGSPGELFF. CDR3 nucleotides: TGTGCCAGCAGCGTAGCTGGGGCAGGGTCCCCCGGGGAGCTGTTTTTT.

The V call is TRBV30, the J call TRBJ1-6, with TRBD1 matching over 8 bases. The CDR3 consists of 13 residues. The germline V gene encodes CDR1 GTSNPN and CDR2 SVGIG (reference sequence). With 5 bases clipped from V and 9 bases from J, the junction kept 6 bases outside the gene matches. The CDR3 loop is CAWGQGSRSPLHF. The CDR3 coding sequence is TGTGCCTGGGGACAGGGAAGTCGTTCACCCCTCCACTTT.

The rearrangement links TRBV21-1 to TRBJ1-5. TRBV21-1 corresponds to a pseudogene. The CDR3 covers 15 residues. As DNA, the CDR3 is TGTGCCAGCGGACTCAAAAGGGGGACTTGGCAGCCCCAGCATTTT. Its protein product is CASGLKRGTWQPQHF.

In the case of this clone: At one end the junction does not follow the germline gene, possibly because of a read error. The chain links TRBV6-5 to TRBJ2-2; 7 bases map to TRBD2. The germline CDR1 and CDR2 sequences are MNHEY and SVGAGI. The CDR3 is 16 amino acids. CDR3 region: CASNYFGGVDTGELFF. In DNA form, the CDR3 reads TGTGCCAGCAATTACTTTGGGGGGGTGGACACCGGGGAGCTGTTTTTT.

V usage is TRBV6-5 and J usage is TRBJ1-2; D gene uncertain. Looked up from germline, CDR1 is MNHEY and CDR2 is SVGAGI. The V gene lost 4 bases and the J gene lost 6 bases, with 18 bases spanning the gap. The CDR3 length is 15 residues. This CDR3 is CASSSPRLGGNGYTF. The CDR3 nucleotides read TGTGCCAGCAGTTCCCCTAGGTTAGGTGGGAATGGCTACACCTTC.

V usage is TRBV6-6 and J usage is TRBJ2-7, with D unclear. Germline V CDR1 and CDR2: MNHNY, SVGAGI (reference sequence). Trimming pared 8 bases from V and 3 bases from J, leaving 14 bases between. The CDR3 totals 13 residues. The CDR3 DNA reads as TGTGCCAGCGGCGCCATTCCCGACTACGAGCAGTACTTC. The encoded protein is CASGAIPDYEQYF.

The chain couples TRBV5-4 to TRBJ1-2, with TRBD1 matching over 7 bases. This CDR3 has 13 amino acids. V lost 3 bases, J lost 5 bases, and 4 bases stayed unmatched. CDR1 and CDR2 (germline): SGHNT, YYREEE (reference sequence). In DNA form, the CDR3 reads TGTGCCAGCAGCTCGGGACAGCAATATGGCTACACCTTC. The encoded protein is CASSSGQQYGYTF. Filled out from reference TRBV5-4 and TRBJ1-2, the complete variable domain reads ETGVTQSPTHLIKTRGQQVTLRCSSQSGHNTVSWYQQALGQGPQFIFQYYREEENGRGNFPPRFSGLQFPNYSSELNVNALELDDSALYLCASSSGQQYGYTFGSGTRLTVV.

This chain links TRBV3-1 (or the pseudogene TRBV3-2) with TRBJ2-6, with D unclear. The V gene lost 0 bases and the J gene lost 0 bases, with 3 bases spanning the gap. Germline CDR1 reads LGHDT; CDR2 reads YNNKEL (reference sequence). This CDR3 has 15 amino acids. This CDR3 is CASSQEHSGANVLTF. For the CDR3, the DNA is TGTGCCAGCAGCCAAGAACACTCTGGGGCCAACGTCCTGACTTTC.